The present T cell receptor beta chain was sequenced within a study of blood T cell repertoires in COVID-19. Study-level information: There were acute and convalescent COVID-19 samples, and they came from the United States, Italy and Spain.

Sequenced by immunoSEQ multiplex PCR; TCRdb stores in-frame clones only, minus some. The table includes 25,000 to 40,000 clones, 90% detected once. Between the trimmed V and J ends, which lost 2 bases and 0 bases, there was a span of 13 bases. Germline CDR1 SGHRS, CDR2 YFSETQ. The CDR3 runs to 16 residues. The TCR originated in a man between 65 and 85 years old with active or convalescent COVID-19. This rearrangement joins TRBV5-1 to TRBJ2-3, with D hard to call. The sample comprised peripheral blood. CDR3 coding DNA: TGCGCCAGCAGCTTCGTCCGGGTAGAAAGCACAGATACGCAGTATTTT. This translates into CASSFVRVESTDTQYF. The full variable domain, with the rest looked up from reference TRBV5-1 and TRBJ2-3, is KAGVTQTPRYLIKTRGQQVTLSCSPISGHRSVSWYQQTPGQGLQFLFEYFSETQRNKGNFPGRFSGRQFSNSRSEMNVSTLELGDSALYLCASSFVRVESTDTQYFGPGTRLTVL.